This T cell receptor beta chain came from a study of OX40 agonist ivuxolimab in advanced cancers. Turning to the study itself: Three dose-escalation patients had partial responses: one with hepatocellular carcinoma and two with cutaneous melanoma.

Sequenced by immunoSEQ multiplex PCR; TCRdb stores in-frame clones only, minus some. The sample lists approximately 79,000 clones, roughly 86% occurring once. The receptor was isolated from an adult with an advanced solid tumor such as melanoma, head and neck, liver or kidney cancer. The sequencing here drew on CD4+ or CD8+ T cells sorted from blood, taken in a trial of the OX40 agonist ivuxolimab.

CDR3 coding DNA: TGTGCCAGCAGATATGTGGTAAATGAGCAGTTCTTC. Its translation: CASRYVVNEQFF. The chain combines TRBV7-9 with TRBJ2-1; D gene unclear. V lost 6 bases to trimming and J lost 7 bases, with 10 bases between them. Germline V lookup: CDR1 SEHNR, CDR2 FQNEAQ (reference sequence). The CDR3 is made up of 12 amino acids.